In its sample, the clone carrying this TCR beta chain was seen a few times. Antigen unknown. This sample is drawn from a study of beta chain features in type 1 diabetes. Study in general: The patients were much like the healthy donors in age, gender and cell yields. Study-level points and caveats: For TCRB rearrangement, an influence of HLA type remained unresolved here. Shortening of TCRB CDR3s, moderate but significant, appeared in all four CD4+ subsets of Type 1 diabetes patients. At VDJ recombination sites, type 1 diabetes patients had fewer insertions and more deleted nucleotides.

Sequencing targeted expressed TCRB transcripts, as all isolated RNA had been reverse transcribed. TCRdb keeps only in-frame clones here, not all; method: immunoSEQ multiplex PCR. The table has 600,000 to 700,000 clones, about an eighth seen once; the top ten hold more than 0.1%. Germline V gene data show CDR1 as MNHEY and CDR2 as SMNVEV (reference sequence). The CDR3 runs to 13 residues. Between the trimmed V and J ends, which lost 2 bases and 11 bases, there was a span of 15 bases. It was one heparinised blood draw, averaging about 116 mL, that each donor gave. V gene TRBV27 combines with J gene TRBJ1-1; no definite D call. Input material: naive CD4+ T cells from blood. The origin of this receptor is a man in his thirties or forties with type 1 diabetes. DNA of the CDR3: TGTGCCAGCAGTTTAACGCCGGATACCGCGGCTTTCTTT. It specifies CASSLTPDTAAFF.